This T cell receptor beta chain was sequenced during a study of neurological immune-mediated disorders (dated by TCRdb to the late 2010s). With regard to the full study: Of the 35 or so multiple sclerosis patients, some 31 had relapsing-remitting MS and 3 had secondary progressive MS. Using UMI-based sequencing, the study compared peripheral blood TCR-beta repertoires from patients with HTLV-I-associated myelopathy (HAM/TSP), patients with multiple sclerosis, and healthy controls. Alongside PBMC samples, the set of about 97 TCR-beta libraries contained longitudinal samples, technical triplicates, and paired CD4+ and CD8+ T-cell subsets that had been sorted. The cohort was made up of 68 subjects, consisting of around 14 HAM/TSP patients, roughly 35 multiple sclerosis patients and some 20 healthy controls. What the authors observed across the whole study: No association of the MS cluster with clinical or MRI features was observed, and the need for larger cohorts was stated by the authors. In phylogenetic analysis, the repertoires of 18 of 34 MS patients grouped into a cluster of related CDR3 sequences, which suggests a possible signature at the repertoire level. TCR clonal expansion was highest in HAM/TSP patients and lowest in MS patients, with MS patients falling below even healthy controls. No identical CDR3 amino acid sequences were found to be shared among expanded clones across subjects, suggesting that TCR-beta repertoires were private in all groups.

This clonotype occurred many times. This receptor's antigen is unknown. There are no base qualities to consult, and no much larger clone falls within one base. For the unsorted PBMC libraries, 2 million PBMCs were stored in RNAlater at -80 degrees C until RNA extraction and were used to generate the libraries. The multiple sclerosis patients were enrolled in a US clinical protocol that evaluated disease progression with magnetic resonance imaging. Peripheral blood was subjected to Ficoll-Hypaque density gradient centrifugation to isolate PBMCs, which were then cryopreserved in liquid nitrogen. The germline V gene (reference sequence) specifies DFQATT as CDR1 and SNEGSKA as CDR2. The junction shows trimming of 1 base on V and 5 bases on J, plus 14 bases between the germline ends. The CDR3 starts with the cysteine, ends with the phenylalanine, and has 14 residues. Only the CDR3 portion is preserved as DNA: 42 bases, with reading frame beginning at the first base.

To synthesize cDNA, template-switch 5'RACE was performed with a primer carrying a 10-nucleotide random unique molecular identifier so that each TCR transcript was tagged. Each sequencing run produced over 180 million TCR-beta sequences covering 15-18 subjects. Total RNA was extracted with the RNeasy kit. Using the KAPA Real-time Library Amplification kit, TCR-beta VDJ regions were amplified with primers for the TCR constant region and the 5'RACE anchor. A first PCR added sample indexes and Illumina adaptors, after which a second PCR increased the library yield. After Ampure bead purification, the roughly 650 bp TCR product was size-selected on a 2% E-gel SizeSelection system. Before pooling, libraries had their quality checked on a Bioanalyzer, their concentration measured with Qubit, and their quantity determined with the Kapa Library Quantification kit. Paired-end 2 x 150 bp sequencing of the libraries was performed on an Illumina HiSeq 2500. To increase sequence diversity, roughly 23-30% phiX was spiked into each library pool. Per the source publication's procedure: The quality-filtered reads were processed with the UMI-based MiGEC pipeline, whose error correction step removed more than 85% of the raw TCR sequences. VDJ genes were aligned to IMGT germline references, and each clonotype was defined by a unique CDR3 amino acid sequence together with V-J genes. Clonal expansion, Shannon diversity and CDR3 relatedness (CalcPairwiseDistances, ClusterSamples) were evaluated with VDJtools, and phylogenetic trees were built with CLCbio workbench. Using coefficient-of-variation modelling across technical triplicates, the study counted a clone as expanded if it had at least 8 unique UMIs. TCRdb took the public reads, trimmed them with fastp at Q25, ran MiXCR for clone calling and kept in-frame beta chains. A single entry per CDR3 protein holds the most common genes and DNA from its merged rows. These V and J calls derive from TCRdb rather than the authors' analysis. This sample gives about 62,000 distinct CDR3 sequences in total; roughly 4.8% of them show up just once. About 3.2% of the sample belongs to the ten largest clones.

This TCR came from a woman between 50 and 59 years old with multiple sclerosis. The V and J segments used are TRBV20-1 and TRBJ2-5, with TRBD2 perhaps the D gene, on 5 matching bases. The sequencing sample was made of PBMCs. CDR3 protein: CSARADSEMETQYF. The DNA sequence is TGCAGTGCTAGAGCGGACTCAGAGATGGAGACCCAGTACTTC.